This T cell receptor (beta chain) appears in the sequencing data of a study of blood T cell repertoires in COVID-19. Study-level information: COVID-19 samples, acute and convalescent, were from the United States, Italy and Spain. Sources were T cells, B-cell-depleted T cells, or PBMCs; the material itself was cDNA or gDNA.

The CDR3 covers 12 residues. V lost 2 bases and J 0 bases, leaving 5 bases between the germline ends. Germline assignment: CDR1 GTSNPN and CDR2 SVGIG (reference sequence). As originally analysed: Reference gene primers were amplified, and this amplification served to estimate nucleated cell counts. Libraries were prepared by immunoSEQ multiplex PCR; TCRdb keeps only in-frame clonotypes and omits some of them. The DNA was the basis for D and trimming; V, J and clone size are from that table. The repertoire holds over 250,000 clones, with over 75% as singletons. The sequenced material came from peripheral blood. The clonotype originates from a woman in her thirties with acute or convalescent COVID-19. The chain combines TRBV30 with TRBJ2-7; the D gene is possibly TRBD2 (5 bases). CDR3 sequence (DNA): TGTGCCTGGAGTCGGGGCTCCTACGAGCAGTACTTC. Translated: CAWSRGSYEQYF.